This T cell receptor (beta chain) emerged from a study of blood T cell repertoires in COVID-19. The CDR3 loop spans 16 amino acids. CDR1 is SGHRS, CDR2 YFSETQ, per germline. V shed 4 bases and J 5 bases; nucleotides not matched to a gene: 7. Profiled with immunoSEQ multiplex PCR; TCRdb holds only in-frame clones, not every one. Counted here are 140,000 or so clones, roughly 89% occurring once; the ten biggest clones make up around 0.91%. The chain uses TRBV5-1 and TRBJ2-3, with 13 bases fitting TRBD2. The TCR was taken from a woman aged 50 to 65 with acute or convalescent COVID-19. What was sequenced was peripheral blood. Here the CDR3 reads CASSLGLAGAVDTQYF. The CDR3 DNA follows: TGCGCCAGCAGCCTAGGACTAGCGGGGGCGGTAGATACGCAGTATTTT.